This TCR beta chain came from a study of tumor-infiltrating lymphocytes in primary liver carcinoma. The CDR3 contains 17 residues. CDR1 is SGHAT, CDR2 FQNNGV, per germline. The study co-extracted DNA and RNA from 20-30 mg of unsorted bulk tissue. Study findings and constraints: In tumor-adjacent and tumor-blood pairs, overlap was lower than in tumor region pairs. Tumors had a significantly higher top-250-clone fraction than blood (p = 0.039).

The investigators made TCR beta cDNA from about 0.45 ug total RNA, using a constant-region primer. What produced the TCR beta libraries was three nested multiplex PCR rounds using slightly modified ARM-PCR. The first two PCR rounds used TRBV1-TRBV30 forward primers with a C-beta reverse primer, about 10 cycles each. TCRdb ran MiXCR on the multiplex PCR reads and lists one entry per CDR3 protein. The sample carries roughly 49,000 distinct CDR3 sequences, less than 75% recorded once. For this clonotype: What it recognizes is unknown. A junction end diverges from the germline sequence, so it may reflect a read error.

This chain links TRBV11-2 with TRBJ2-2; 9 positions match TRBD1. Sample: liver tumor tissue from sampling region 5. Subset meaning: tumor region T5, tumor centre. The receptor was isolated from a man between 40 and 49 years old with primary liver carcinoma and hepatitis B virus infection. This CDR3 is CASNLDRDRVGTGELFF. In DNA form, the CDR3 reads TGTGCCAGCAACTTAGATCGGGACAGGGTCGGCACCGGGGAGTTGTTTTTT.